This T cell receptor (beta chain) was sequenced for a study of T-cell memory formation after mild COVID-19. Across the whole study: Most TCR clusters belonged to a single donor. Findings and caveats of the study: The CD4+ clones that contracted clustered mainly within CM and EM, and the CD8+ clones concentrated in EMRA. Within pre-infection memory, some responding clones were found, suggesting cross-reactive memory joined.

Each CDR3 protein is one row after TCRdb ran MiXCR on the 5' RACE reads. The sample comprises about half a million distinct CDR3 sequences, 18% of which are singletons, and 10% to 15% rests with the top ten. This clonotype has at least ten counts. Its antigen is not identified. Trimming shortened V by 3 bases and J by 5 bases, and 10 bases separated the two germline ends. In germline, CDR1 is SGHTA, CDR2 FQGNSA. There are 13 residues in the CDR3. This sequence originates from an adult woman who had mild COVID-19 (a few samples of this study predate the infection). Cell type and time point are not known. The V call is TRBV7-2, the J call TRBJ2-5; D may be TRBD1 or TRBD2 (6 bases each). Sequencing was done on a sample of PBMCs or a T cell subset sorted from them (not recorded which). The CDR3 DNA is TGTGCCAGCAGCTTGGGGGGCGTGGAGACCCAGTACTTC. It specifies CASSLGGVETQYF.